Listed here are 20 T cell receptor beta chains from one sample, sequenced in a study of CD8+ T cells in alopecia areata. Extracted RNA was reverse transcribed into cDNA, the sequencing template. The data were produced by immunoSEQ multiplex PCR, yet TCRdb's version contains in-frame clones alone and is incomplete. The table has more than 140,000 clones, 86% seen once; the top ten hold about 13%. Treatment in this sample: oral pan-JAK inhibitor, 5-10 mg twice daily. The sequences come from CD8+ T cells sorted from blood, collected at week 4, from a patient treated with tofacitinib. These receptors originate from a human donor with alopecia areata.

This chain uses TRBV29-1 with TRBJ2-1, with TRBD2 as a possible D gene (6 bases). CDR1 is SQVTM, CDR2 ANQGSEA, per germline. V dropped 0 bases and J dropped 2 bases, with 17 bases sitting between them. This CDR3 is built from 17 residues. For the CDR3, the DNA is TGCAGCGTTGAAGACCCACCTAGCGAACGTACCTACAATGAGCAGTTCTTC. Residues: CSVEDPPSERTYNEQFF.

The rearrangement uses TRBV14 and TRBJ2-3; tentatively, D is TRBD1 (6 bases). The CDR3 totals 16 residues. Germline V gene lookup returns CDR1 SGHDN and CDR2 FVKESK. The ends were cut back, 4 bases at V and 2 bases at J, with 16 bases in the middle. The CDR3 DNA sequence: TGTGCCAGCAGCCTAGAAGTGGGACACCCCACAGATACGCAGTATTTT. Residues: CASSLEVGHPTDTQYF.

The CDR3 sequence is CASSSGISSYNEQFF. The CDR3 nucleotides read TGTGCCAGTAGTAGCGGGATAAGCTCCTACAATGAGCAGTTCTTC. The V gene is TRBV19, the J gene TRBJ2-1; D is possibly TRBD2 (6 bases). V was clipped by 4 bases and J by 0 bases, with 10 bases between them. The CDR3 is 15 residues long. The germline V gene has CDR1 LNHDA and CDR2 SQIVND (reference sequence).

The chain is built from TRBV11-2 and TRBJ2-1, with D uncertain. This CDR3 has 12 residues. The germline V and J ends were trimmed by 4 bases and 7 bases, with 8 bases remaining between them. CDR1 and CDR2 from the germline V gene are SGHAT and FQNNGV. CDR3 protein: CASSSDLNEQFF. The CDR3 DNA is TGTGCCAGCAGCTCGGACCTTAATGAGCAGTTCTTC.

The chain is built from TRBV5-6 and TRBJ2-7; D not certain. Germline assignment: CDR1 SGHDT and CDR2 YYEEEE. The CDR3 consists of 13 residues. Trimming removed 1 base from V and 7 bases from J, with 12 bases in between. Here the CDR3 DNA reads TGTGCCAGCAGCTTGTTCGCCTCGCGGGAGCAGTACTTC. Protein sequence: CASSLFASREQYF.

In its sample, this clone was seen once. The rearrangement links TRBV7-9 to TRBJ2-7; 8 nucleotides agree with TRBD2. The germline CDR1 and CDR2 sequences are SEHNR and FQNEAQ (reference sequence). This CDR3 has 14 residues. The trim removed 4 bases at V and 4 bases at J, leaving 6 bases unmatched. The CDR3 DNA follows: TGTGCCAGCAGCTCCCCAGCGGGGGAGTACGAGCAGTACTTC. It yields the protein CASSSPAGEYEQYF. Using reference TRBV7-9 and TRBJ2-7 for the parts outside the CDR3, the full variable domain is DTGVSQNPRHKITKRGQNVTFRCDPISEHNRLYWYRQTLGQGPEFLTYFQNEAQLEKSRLLSDRFSAERPKGSFSTLEIQRTEQGDSAMYLCASSSPAGEYEQYFGPGTRLTVT.

This rearrangement joins TRBV5-4 to TRBJ2-1; TRBD1 is a possible D gene (6 bases). The CDR3 loop spans 15 amino acids. CDR1 and CDR2 from the germline V gene are SGHNT and YYREEE (reference sequence). Trimming took off 0 bases at V and 9 bases at J, with 16 bases between the two ends. The CDR3 nucleotides are TGTGCCAGCAGCTTGGAGGCAGGGGCTACGGGTGAGCAGTTCTTC. This gives the protein CASSLEAGATGEQFF. Looking up the rest from reference TRBV5-4 and TRBJ2-1 gives the full variable domain: ETGVTQSPTHLIKTRGQQVTLRCSSQSGHNTVSWYQQALGQGPQFIFQYYREEENGRGNFPPRFSGLQFPNYSSELNVNALELDDSALYLCASSLEAGATGEQFFGPGTRLTVL.

The chain carries TRBV9 and TRBJ2-5; unclear D gene. Germline V gene data show CDR1 as SGDLS and CDR2 as YYNGEE. The CDR3 sequence is 15 residues long. Trimming removed 4 bases from V and 2 bases from J, with 15 bases in between. The CDR3 loop reads CASSQEVFTQETQYF. The CDR3 coding sequence is TGTGCCAGCAGCCAAGAGGTGTTTACTCAAGAGACCCAGTACTTC.

This sequence joins TRBV29-1 and TRBJ2-3, with D possibly being TRBD2 (7 bases). This CDR3 has 13 residues. CDR1 is SQVTM and CDR2 is ANQGSEA in the germline V gene. V was shortened by 3 bases and J by 2 bases, with 9 bases between the two germline ends. The CDR3 sequence: CSVEGGLTDTQYF. The CDR3 nucleotides read TGCAGCGTTGAGGGGGGGCTCACAGATACGCAGTATTTT.

This clone is a singleton in its sample. The J gene is TRBJ1-1, the V gene TRBV15, with 7 bases that match TRBD1. V was pared by 0 bases and J by 3 bases, with 7 bases of the junction left unmatched. Germline CDR1 is LNHNV and CDR2 is YYDKDF (reference sequence). The CDR3 totals 16 residues. CDR3 loop: CATSRDTGTVHTEAFF. CDR3 nucleotide sequence: TGTGCCACCAGCAGAGACACCGGGACAGTGCACACTGAAGCTTTCTTT.

The chain has TRBV15 and TRBJ2-2; 9 bases line up with TRBD1. This CDR3 spans 16 amino acids. Germline V CDR1 and CDR2: LNHNV, YYDKDF (reference sequence). Trimming at V came to 3 bases and at J to 6 bases, leaving 8 bases not matched to a gene. CDR3 residues: CATSRSGQGGPGELFF. The DNA of the CDR3 is TGTGCCACCAGCAGGTCGGGACAGGGCGGCCCCGGGGAGCTGTTTTTT. The full variable domain, completed using reference TRBV15 and TRBJ2-2, is DAMVIQNPRYQVTQFGKPVTLSCSQTLNHNVMYWYQQKSSQAPKLLFHYYDKDFNNEADTPDNFQSRRPNTSFCFLDIRSPGLGDTAMYLCATSRSGQGGPGELFFGEGSRLTVL.

As regards this clone: This same CDR3 is encoded by further DNA sequences in the sample. The gene calls are TRBV27 and TRBJ2-7; weak D call: TRBD1 (6 bases). Germline V lookup: CDR1 MNHEY, CDR2 SMNVEV (reference sequence). This CDR3 spans 13 amino acids. Trimming stripped 5 bases from V and 2 bases from J, with 10 bases between. CDR3 sequence: CASSLTGTYEQYF. For the CDR3, the DNA is TGTGCCAGCAGTCTAACAGGGACCTACGAGCAGTACTTC.

This chain joins TRBV27 and TRBJ1-1, with D perhaps matching TRBD1 (6 bases). The germline V gene encodes CDR1 MNHEY and CDR2 SMNVEV (reference sequence). The length of the CDR3 is 14 residues. V lost 5 bases and J 0 bases, leaving 10 bases between the germline ends. The CDR3 sequence is CASSEGDMNTEAFF. CDR3 bases: TGTGCCAGCAGTGAAGGGGACATGAACACTGAAGCTTTCTTT.

The chain couples TRBV4-1 to TRBJ2-7, with D possibly called TRBD1 or TRBD2 (5 bases each). From germline, CDR1 is MGHRA and CDR2 YSYEKL. This CDR3 contains 15 residues. V was cut by 1 base and J by 0 bases, with 10 bases left in between. This CDR3 is CASSQVWDHSYEQYF. DNA for the CDR3: TGCGCCAGCAGCCAAGTCTGGGACCACTCCTACGAGCAGTACTTC.

J is TRBJ2-7 and V is TRBV5-6; either TRBD1 or TRBD2 may supply D (5 bases each). Germline V CDR1 and CDR2: SGHDT, YYEEEE. This CDR3 has 15 residues. The V end was cut by 3 bases, the J end by 5 bases, with 18 bases between. The CDR3 loop reads CASSSGTAVIHEQYF. CDR3 in DNA: TGTGCCAGCAGCTCCGGGACCGCCGTCATCCACGAGCAGTACTTC.

CDR3 nucleotide sequence: TGTGCCAACCCTTCTTCGAGGGGACAGGGAATCTCTGGCTACACCTTC. Translation gives CANPSSRGQGISGYTF. This sequence joins TRBV2 and TRBJ1-2; 9 nucleotides match TRBD1. With 10 bases clipped from V and 7 bases from J, the junction kept 19 bases outside the gene matches. Germline CDR1 SNHLY, CDR2 FYNNEI. CDR3 size: 16 residues.

This clone came up a few times. This sequence joins TRBV11-2 and TRBJ2-3; possibly TRBD2 for D (6 bases). Trimming took off 1 base at V and 0 bases at J, with 8 bases between the two ends. Germline CDR1 and CDR2: SGHAT and FQNNGV. The CDR3 is 15 amino acids. The CDR3 loop reads CASSLAGTSTDTQYF. The CDR3, as DNA: TGTGCCAGCAGCTTAGCGGGGACTAGCACAGATACGCAGTATTTT.

V and J are TRBV6-5 and TRBJ2-3; 12 nucleotides line up with TRBD2. V lost 11 bases and J lost 4; bases outside the gene matches: 7. Germline V gene lookup returns CDR1 MNHEY and CDR2 SVGAGI. CDR3 size: 14 residues. CDR3 DNA: TGTGCCTCCAGGACTAGCGGGACCTCAGATACGCAGTATTTT. Encoded protein: CASRTSGTSDTQYF.

The chain recombines TRBV28 with TRBJ2-7, with 7 bases that match TRBD2. This CDR3 region has 14 residues. The V and J ends lost 6 bases and 7 bases, in that order; junction bases with no gene match: 12. The germline V gene encodes CDR1 MDHEN and CDR2 SYDVKM. Here the CDR3 DNA reads TGTGCCAGCAGCCCTGTTCCGGGAGGAGGGGAGCAGTACTTC. Translating gives CASSPVPGGGEQYF.

The chain uses TRBV7-8 and TRBJ2-3, with D unclear. V was shortened by 1 base and J by 6 bases, with 14 bases between the two germline ends. The CDR3 totals 15 residues. Germline CDR1 and CDR2: SGHVS and FQNEAQ. CDR3 protein: CASSLVRTEVDTQYF. The CDR3 DNA reads TGTGCCAGCAGCTTAGTCAGAACCGAGGTGGATACGCAGTATTTT. The full variable domain, rest sourced from reference TRBV7-8 and TRBJ2-3, is GAGVSQSPRYKVAKRGQDVALRCDPISGHVSLFWYQQALGQGPEFLTYFQNEAQLDKSGLPSDRFFAERPEGSVSTLKIQRTQQEDSAVYLCASSLVRTEVDTQYFGPGTRLTVL.